This passage covers 22 T cell receptor gamma chains from one sample sequenced in a study of intestinal T cells in coeliac disease. Using 150 to 200 ng of biopsy DNA, TRG was amplified with LymphoTrack primers. With CATT, TCRdb re-called clones from the multiplex PCR reads. The sample consists of around 1,700 gamma-chain clones, about 50% of them appearing once. For each case, the template was genomic DNA from ten roughly 5-µm formalin-fixed paraffin-embedded scrolls. Sequenced input: a duodenal biopsy. The receptors were gathered from a human donor with celiac disease.

This clone has just a few counts. V usage is TRGV3 and J usage is TRGJ1 or TRGJ2. The CDR3 extends over 11 amino acids. Germline V gives CDR1 VTNTFY, CDR2 YDVSTARD (reference sequence). Germline trimming cut 1 base from V and 12 bases from J; bases unmatched to any gene: 6. The CDR3 DNA is TGTGCCACCTGGGACAGCCCTAGGAAACTCTTT. Its translation: CATWDSPRKLF.

A few counts support this clone. The chain has TRGV2 and TRGJ1 or TRGJ2. Per the germline V gene, CDR1 is EGSNGY and CDR2 is YDSYNSKV. The CDR3 sequence is 11 residues long. V shed 6 bases and J 3 bases; nucleotides not matched to a gene: 2. CDR3 in DNA: TGTGCCACCTGGCTTTATTATAAGAAACTCTTT. It encodes CATWLYYKKLF.

The chain is built from TRGV2 and TRGJ1 or TRGJ2. Germline V gene sequence: CDR1 EGSNGY, CDR2 YDSYNSKV. The CDR3 is made up of 14 amino acids. V was clipped by 5 bases and J by 7 bases; unmatched bases: 14. The CDR3 DNA reads TGTGCCACCTGGGGCCCGGGGGTAGGGTATAAGAAACTCTTT. It encodes CATWGPGVGYKKLF.

The CDR3 protein is CATWDIGGIPRSDWIKTF. The DNA of the CDR3 is TGTGCCACCTGGGATATCGGGGGGATACCCCGTAGTGATTGGATCAAGACGTTT. The J gene is TRGJP2, the V gene TRGV8. Trimming removed 2 bases from V and 3 bases from J; junction bases left unmatched: 15. The CDR3 covers 18 residues. Germline values: CDR1 VENAVY, CDR2 YDSYNSRV.

The chain links TRGV2 to TRGJ1 or TRGJ2. Germline CDR1 reads EGSNGY; CDR2 reads YDSYNSKV. Trimming cost V 1 base and J 3 bases; bases outside gene matches: 12. There are 16 residues in the CDR3. As DNA, the CDR3 is TGTGCCACCTGGGACGGTGATGGTCTTAGTTATTATAAGAAACTCTTT. Protein: CATWDGDGLSYYKKLF.

This clone was found a few times. The CDR3 is CATWLYKKLF. The CDR3 coding sequence is TGTGCCACCTGGCTATATAAGAAACTCTTT. The rearrangement uses TRGV2 and TRGJ1 or TRGJ2. With V trimmed by 6 bases and J by 7 bases, 3 bases remained unmatched. Looked up from germline, CDR1 is EGSNGY and CDR2 is YDSYNSKV. The CDR3 consists of 10 residues.

The gene calls are TRGV8 and TRGJ1 or TRGJ2. J lost 2 bases, V lost 5 bases, and 6 bases had no gene match. The CDR3 is 13 amino acids. From germline, CDR1 is VENAVY and CDR2 YDSYNSRV. The CDR3 DNA reads TGTGCCACCTGGGTCTCCCATTATTATAAGAAACTCTTT. It is translated as CATWVSHYYKKLF.

As to this clone: A read error is possible here, since a much larger clone lies one base away. The chain recombines TRGV8 with TRGJP1. The CDR3 totals 15 residues. The germline CDR1 and CDR2 sequences are VENAVY and YDSYNSRV. Losses at the gene ends were 3 bases for V and 1 base for J; bases not matched to a gene: 5. CDR3 in amino acids: CATWDPATTGWFKIF. The CDR3 coding sequence is TGTGCCACCTGGGATCCGGCTACCACTGGTTGGTTCAAGATATTT.

In this sample, this clone turned up a few times. This chain uses TRGV2 with TRGJP1. The junction had 2 bases not matched to a gene; V was cut back by 3 bases and J by 4 bases. Germline assignment: CDR1 EGSNGY and CDR2 YDSYNSKV. The CDR3 contains 13 residues. This CDR3 is CATWDRTGWFKIF. CDR3 bases: TGTGCCACCTGGGACCGCACTGGTTGGTTCAAGATATTT.

About this clone itself: A much larger clonotype is one base distant, so this may be a read error. This same CDR3 is encoded by further DNA sequences in the sample. This chain uses TRGV8 with TRGJP1. CDR3 length: 15 amino acids. Germline CDR1 is VENAVY and CDR2 is YDSYNSRV. CDR3 sequence: CAAWDRLATGWFKIF. The CDR3 DNA sequence: TGTGCCGCCTGGGATCGGTTGGCCACTGGTTGGTTCAAGATATTT.

A note on this clone: A much larger clonotype is one base distant, so this may be a read error. This chain links TRGV8 with TRGJP1. The germline CDR1 and CDR2 sequences are VENAVY and YDSYNSRV. The CDR3 spans 15 residues. CDR3 region: CATWDRRTTGWFKTF. In nucleotides, the CDR3 is TGTGCCACCTGGGATAGGCGTACTACTGGTTGGTTCAAGACATTT.

This clone has only a few counts. This specimen includes other DNA sequences encoding the same CDR3. This chain uses TRGV8 with TRGJ1 or TRGJ2. The CDR3 contains 11 residues. V was pared by 1 base and J by 7 bases, with 1 base of the junction left unmatched. CDR1 and CDR2 from the germline V gene are VENAVY and YDSYNSRV. DNA of the CDR3: TGTGCCACCTGGGATAGATATAAGAAACTCTTT. Translated, it gives CATWDRYKKLF.

To note about this clone: Being one base from a much bigger clone, this may be a read error. The V and J genes are TRGV2 and TRGJP2. CDR1 and CDR2 from the germline V gene are EGSNGY and YDSYNSKV. This CDR3 comprises 15 residues. Here the CDR3 DNA reads TGTGCCACCTGGGACAGCCATAGTGGTGATTGGATCAAGACGTTT. It encodes CATWDSHSGDWIKTF.

The gene calls are TRGV2 and TRGJ1 or TRGJ2. CDR1 is EGSNGY, CDR2 YDSYNSKV, per germline. This CDR3 spans 14 amino acids. With 2 bases clipped from V and 0 bases from J, the junction kept 4 bases outside the gene matches. In nucleotides, the CDR3 is TGTGCCACCTGGGACGTTACGAATTATTATAAGAAACTCTTT. This codes for CATWDVTNYYKKLF.

In the case of this clone: A junction end diverges from the germline sequence, so it may reflect a read error. The chain joins TRGV10 to TRGJP1. TRGV10 is known as an ORF, though its function is uncertain. This CDR3 is 14 amino acids long. This chain's CDR3 is CAAWTPSTDWFKIF. CDR3 coding DNA: TGTGCTGCGTGGACCCCCTCCACTGATTGGTTCAAGATATTT.

CDR3 in amino acids: CAARTYYKKLF. The CDR3 DNA reads as TGTGCTGCGCGAACTTATTATAAGAAACTCTTT. V gene TRGV10 combines with J gene TRGJ1 or TRGJ2. TRGV10 is an open reading frame, and its role is uncertain. The ends lost 11 bases at V and 3 bases at J; junction bases unmatched: 5. This CDR3 is 11 amino acids long.

This clone was observed a handful of times. The V gene is TRGV8, the J gene TRGJ1 or TRGJ2. The V gene's germline CDR1 is VENAVY and CDR2 YDSYNSRV. J lost 3 bases, V lost 12 bases, and 11 bases had no gene match. CDR3 length: 12 residues. CDR3 residues: CAFILFYYKKLF. CDR3 coding DNA: TGTGCCTTCATCCTCTTTTATTATAAGAAACTCTTT.

CDR3 region: CAAWDCRGTGWFKIF. The CDR3, as DNA: TGTGCTGCGTGGGATTGTCGAGGGACTGGTTGGTTCAAGATATTT. The chain employs TRGV10 and TRGJP1. TRGV10 is an open reading frame whose function is uncertain. The CDR3 has 15 amino acids. The trim removed 8 bases at V and 5 bases at J, leaving 12 bases unmatched.

The J gene is TRGJ1 or TRGJ2, the V gene TRGV11. TRGV11 belongs to the ORF category, with a function that is uncertain. Trimming removed 12 bases from V and 0 bases from J; junction bases left unmatched: 17. The CDR3 has 16 amino acids. CDR3 region: CACRDITPANYYKKLF. DNA of the CDR3: TGTGCCTGCCGGGACATAACGCCGGCGAATTATTATAAGAAACTCTTT.

The V and J genes are TRGV11 and TRGJP1. TRGV11 is sorted into the ORF group, with uncertain function. The V gene end was trimmed by 6 bases and the J gene end by 0 bases; junction bases not matched to a gene: 7. The CDR3 covers 16 residues. The CDR3, as DNA: TGTGCCTGCTGGATTGGGGGGGATACCACTGGTTGGTTCAAGATATTT. This encodes CACWIGGDTTGWFKIF.

The chain uses TRGV3 and TRGJP1. V was clipped by 5 bases and J by 13 bases; unmatched bases: 13. This CDR3 is built from 13 residues. CDR1 is VTNTFY, CDR2 YDVSTARD, per germline (reference sequence). In DNA, the CDR3 is TGTGCCACCTGGGTCCAATCTGTTGTGTTCAAGATATTT. It codes for CATWVQSVVFKIF.

About this clone itself: Its ends do not fully match the called genes, so a read error is possible. Other DNA sequences in the same sample also yield this CDR3. The V and J genes are TRGV9 and TRGJP. Germline-derived CDR1 and CDR2 are GITISATS and ISYDGTV (reference sequence). The CDR3 is 14 residues long. The CDR3 region is CALWEGRVGQKKVF. Here the CDR3 DNA reads TGTGCCTTGTGGGAGGGGAGAGTTGGGCAAAAAAAGGTGTTC.